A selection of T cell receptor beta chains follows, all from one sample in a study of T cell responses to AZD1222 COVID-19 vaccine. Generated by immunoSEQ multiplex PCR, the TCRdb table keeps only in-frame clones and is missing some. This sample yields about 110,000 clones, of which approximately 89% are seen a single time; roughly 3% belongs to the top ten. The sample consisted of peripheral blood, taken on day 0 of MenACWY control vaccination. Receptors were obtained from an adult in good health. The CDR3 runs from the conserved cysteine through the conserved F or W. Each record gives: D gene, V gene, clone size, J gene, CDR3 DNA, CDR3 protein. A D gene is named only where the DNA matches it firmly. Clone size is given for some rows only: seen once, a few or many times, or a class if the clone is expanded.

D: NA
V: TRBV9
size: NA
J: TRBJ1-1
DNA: TGTGCCAGCAGCGCGCAAGGGGTGAACACTGAAGCTTTCTTT
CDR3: CASSAQGVNTEAFF

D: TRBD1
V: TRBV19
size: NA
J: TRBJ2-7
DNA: TGTGCCAGTAGTGGACAGGGAGCGGCCTACGAGCAGTACTTC
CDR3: CASSGQGAAYEQYF

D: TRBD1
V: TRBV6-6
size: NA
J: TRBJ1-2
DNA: TGTGCCAGCAGTTACAGGGGGCGAGATGACTATGGCTACACCTTC
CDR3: CASSYRGRDDYGYTF

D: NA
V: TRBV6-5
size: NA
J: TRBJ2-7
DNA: TGTGCCAGCAGTTACTCGGGTTACGGTTACTACGAGCAGTACTTC
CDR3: CASSYSGYGYYEQYF

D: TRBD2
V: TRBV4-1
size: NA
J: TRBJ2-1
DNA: TGCGCCAGCAGCCAAGGGAGTTGGCTAGCGGGCGACAATGAGCAGTTCTTC
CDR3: CASSQGSWLAGDNEQFF

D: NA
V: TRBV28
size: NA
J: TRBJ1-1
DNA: TGTGCCAGCAGTTCGGAGATGAACACTGAAGCTTTCTTT
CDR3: CASSSEMNTEAFF

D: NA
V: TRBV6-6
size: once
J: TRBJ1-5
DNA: TGTGCCAGCGACAAGAGGGGGGGCAATCAGCCCCAGCATTTT
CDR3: CASDKRGGNQPQHF

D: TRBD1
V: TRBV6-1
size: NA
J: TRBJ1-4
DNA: TGTGCCAGCAGTGCAAGCCGGACAGGGGGCCGGAATGAAAAACTGTTTTTT
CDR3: CASSASRTGGRNEKLFF

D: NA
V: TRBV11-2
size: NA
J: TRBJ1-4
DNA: TGTGCCAGCAGCCACTTGGACGGTGCAACTAATGAAAAACTGTTTTTT
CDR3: CASSHLDGATNEKLFF

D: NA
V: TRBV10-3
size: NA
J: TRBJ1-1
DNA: TGTGCCATCAGTGAGGGGGGTGGACGCACCGCACTGAAAGCTTTCTTT
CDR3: CAISEGGGRTALKAFF

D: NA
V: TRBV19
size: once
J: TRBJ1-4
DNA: TGTGCCAGTACCCACCGGGACATTAATGAAAAACTGTTTTTT
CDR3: CASTHRDINEKLFF

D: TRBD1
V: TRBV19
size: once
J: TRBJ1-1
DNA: TGTGCCAGTACCGCCCCACAGGGGGCGCACACTGAAGCTTTCTTT
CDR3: CASTAPQGAHTEAFF

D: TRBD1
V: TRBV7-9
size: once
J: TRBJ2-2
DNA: TGTGCCAGCAACGCCGGGGGACAGGGTACCGGGGAGCTGTTTTTT
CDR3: CASNAGGQGTGELFF

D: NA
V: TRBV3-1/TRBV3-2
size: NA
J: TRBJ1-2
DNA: TGTGCCAGCAGCCAAGCCCTCTATGGCTACACCTTC
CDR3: CASSQALYGYTF

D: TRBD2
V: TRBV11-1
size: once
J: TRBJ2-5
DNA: TGTGCCAGCAGCCCAAGCGGGGTGAAGGCGACCCAGTACTTC
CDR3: CASSPSGVKATQYF

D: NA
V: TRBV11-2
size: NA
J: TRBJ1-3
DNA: TGTGCCAGCAGCTTAGTTTTTGGGTCGGGCTCTGGAAACACCATATATTTT
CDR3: CASSLVFGSGSGNTIYF

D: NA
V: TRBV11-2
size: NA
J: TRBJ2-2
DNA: TGTGCCAGCAGCTCTCCCCGGGACACGGGGGAGCTGTTTTTT
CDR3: CASSSPRDTGELFF

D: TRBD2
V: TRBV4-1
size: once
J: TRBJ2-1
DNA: TGCGCCAGCAGCCAAGATCCCAGCGGGGGAGTCAATGAGCAGTTCTTC
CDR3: CASSQDPSGGVNEQFF

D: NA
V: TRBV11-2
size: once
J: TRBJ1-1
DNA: TGTGCCAGCAGCTTAGCCAGATTAGGGACTGAAGCTTTCTTT
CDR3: CASSLARLGTEAFF

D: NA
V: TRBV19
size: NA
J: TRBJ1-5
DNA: TGTGCCAGTAGTCCGACAGCTCCTGCAAAGCCCCAGCATTTT
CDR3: CASSPTAPAKPQHF

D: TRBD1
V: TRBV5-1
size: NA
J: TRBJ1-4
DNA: TGCGCCAGCAGCTTCAGGACAGGGCAAGCAACTAATGAAAAACTGTTTTTT
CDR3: CASSFRTGQATNEKLFF

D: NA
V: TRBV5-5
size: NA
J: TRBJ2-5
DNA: TGTGCCAGCAGCTTGGCCAGGGGGGCCCTTGGCGAAGAGACCCAGTACTTC
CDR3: CASSLARGALGEETQYF

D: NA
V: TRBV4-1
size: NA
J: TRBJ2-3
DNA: TGCGCCAGCAGCCTACTCTTGGGGCGGGGGCGCCAGGTTGGTCTCGCAGATACGCAGTATTTT
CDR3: CASSLLLGRGRQVGLADTQYF

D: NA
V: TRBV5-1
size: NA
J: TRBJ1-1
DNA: TGCGCCAGCAGGGAGCGAGGGATAGACACTGAAGCTTTCTTT
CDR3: CASRERGIDTEAFF

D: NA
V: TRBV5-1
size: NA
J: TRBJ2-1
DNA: TGCGCCAGCAGCCCCGGGGCCTACAATGAGCAGTTCTTC
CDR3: CASSPGAYNEQFF

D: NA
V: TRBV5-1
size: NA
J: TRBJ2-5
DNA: TGCGCCAGCAGCTTGGATCCAAACTCCCAAGAGACCCAGTACTTC
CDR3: CASSLDPNSQETQYF

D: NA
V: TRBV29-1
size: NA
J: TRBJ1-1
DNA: TGCAGCGTCCGAGGGGGGGTCGGGAACACTGAAGCTTTCTTT
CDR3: CSVRGGVGNTEAFF

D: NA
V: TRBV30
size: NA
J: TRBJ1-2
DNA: TGTGCCTGGTGCCGGGACACCAACTATGGCTACACCTTC
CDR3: CAWCRDTNYGYTF

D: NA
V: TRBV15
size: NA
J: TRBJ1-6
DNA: TGTGCCACCAGCAGAGGTCTGAGACTTACTGACGGTGGGTCACCCCTCCACTTT
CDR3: CATSRGLRLTDGGSPLHF

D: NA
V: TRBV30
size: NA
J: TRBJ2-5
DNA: TGTGCCTGGAGTGTACTCACCGGGGAGACCCAGTACTTC
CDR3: CAWSVLTGETQYF

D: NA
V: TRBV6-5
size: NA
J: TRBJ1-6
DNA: TGTGCCAGCAGTTACAGCCGGGGGGATCCACCCCTCCACTTT
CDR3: CASSYSRGDPPLHF

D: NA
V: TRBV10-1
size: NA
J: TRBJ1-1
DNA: TGCGCCAGCAGCCCCCAGGGATACACTGAAGCTTTCTTT
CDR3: CASSPQGYTEAFF